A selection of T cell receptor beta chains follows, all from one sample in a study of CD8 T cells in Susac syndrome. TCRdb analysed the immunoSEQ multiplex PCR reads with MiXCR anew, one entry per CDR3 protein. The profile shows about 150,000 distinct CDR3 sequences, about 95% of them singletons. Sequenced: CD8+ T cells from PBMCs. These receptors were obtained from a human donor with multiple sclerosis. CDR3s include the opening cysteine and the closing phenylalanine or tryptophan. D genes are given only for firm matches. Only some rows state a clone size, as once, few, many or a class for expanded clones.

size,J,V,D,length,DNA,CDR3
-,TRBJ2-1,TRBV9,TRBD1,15,TGTGCCAGCAGCGTAGAGACAGGGGGCTACAATGAGCAGTTCTTC,CASSVETGGYNEQFF
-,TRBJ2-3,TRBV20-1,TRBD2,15,TGCAGTGCTAGGTCTCTCGCGGGGGTTCCAGATACGCAGTATTTT,CSARSLAGVPDTQYF
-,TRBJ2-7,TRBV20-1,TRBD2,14,TGCAGTGCGGACGCTAGCGGGGGCCCGGACGAGCAGTACTTC,CSADASGGPDEQYF
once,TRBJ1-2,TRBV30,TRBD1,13,TGTGCCTGGGGTGTGACAGGGATGGATGGCTACACCTTC,CAWGVTGMDGYTF
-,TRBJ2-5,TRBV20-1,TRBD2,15,TGCAGTGCTCTGGAGCTAGCGGGTATCCAAGAGACCCAGTACTTC,CSALELAGIQETQYF
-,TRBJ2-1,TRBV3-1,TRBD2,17,TGTGCCAGCAGCCGCCCGACTAGCGGGTGGCAGGGCAATGAGCAGTTCTTC,CASSRPTSGWQGNEQFF
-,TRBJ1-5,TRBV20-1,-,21,TGCAGTGCCCAAATGAAGAGAGTTTTAGACGGGAGGGCGTATAGCAATCAGCCCCAGCATTTT,CSAQMKRVLDGRAYSNQPQHF
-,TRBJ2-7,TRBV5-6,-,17,TGTGCCAGCAGCCTATATACTGGGGACGGAGACTCCTACGAGCAGTACTTC,CASSLYTGDGDSYEQYF
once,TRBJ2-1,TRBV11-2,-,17,TGTGCCAGCAGCCCCTGGGGGGGGACAGGCTCCTACAATGAGCAGTTCTTC,CASSPWGGTGSYNEQFF
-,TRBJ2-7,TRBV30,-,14,TGTGCCTGGAGAAGTCAGGGGACCTTATACGAGCAGTACTTC,CAWRSQGTLYEQYF
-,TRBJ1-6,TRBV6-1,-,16,TGTGCCAGCAGTAAAGAGGGGTCGACCTATAATTCACCCCTCCACTTT,CASSKEGSTYNSPLHF
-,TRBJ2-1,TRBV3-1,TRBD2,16,TGTGCCAGCAGCCAAGGGGACGGGGGGGCCAAGAATGAGCAGTTCTTC,CASSQGDGGAKNEQFF
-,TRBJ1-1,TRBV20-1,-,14,TGCAGTGCTAGATCGACATTAGGGGACACTGAAGCTTTCTTT,CSARSTLGDTEAFF
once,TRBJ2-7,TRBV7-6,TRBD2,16,TGTGCCAGCAGCTCCTCGCCTAGCGGGGGGGCGATCGAGCAGTACTTC,CASSSSPSGGAIEQYF
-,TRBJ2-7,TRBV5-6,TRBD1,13,TGTGCCAGCAGCCCGGAACGGACAGGGACTGAGTACTTC,CASSPERTGTEYF
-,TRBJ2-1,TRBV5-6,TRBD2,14,TGTGCCAGCAGCTTGAGACTAGCGCATGGTGAGCAGTTCTTC,CASSLRLAHGEQFF
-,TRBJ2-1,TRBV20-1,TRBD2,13,TGCAGTGCCCCAGCGGGGGGGCTTGATGAGCAGTTCTTC,CSAPAGGLDEQFF
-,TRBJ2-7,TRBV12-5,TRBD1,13,TGTGCTAGTGGTTTGGACAGGGGAGCCGAGCAGTACTTC,CASGLDRGAEQYF
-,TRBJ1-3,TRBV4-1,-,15,TGCGCCAGCAGCCAAGTCCGGGGCTCTGGAAACACCATATATTTT,CASSQVRGSGNTIYF
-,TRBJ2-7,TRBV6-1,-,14,TGTGCCAGCAGTGAAGAGGAGGGAACGTACGAGCAGTACTTC,CASSEEEGTYEQYF
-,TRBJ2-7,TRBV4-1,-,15,TGCGCCAGCAGCCAAGTTCGACAGCCGACCTACGAGCAGTACTTC,CASSQVRQPTYEQYF
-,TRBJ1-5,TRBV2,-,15,TGTGCCAGCAGTGAAAGGGTGGAGGGCAATCAGCCCCAGCATTTT,CASSERVEGNQPQHF
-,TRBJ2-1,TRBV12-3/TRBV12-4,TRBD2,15,TGTGCCAGCAGTTTGGGGGGGTTAGAAGACAATGAGCAGTTCTTC,CASSLGGLEDNEQFF
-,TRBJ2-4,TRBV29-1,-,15,TGCAGCGTTGAAGATCCGGCCCCCTGGGGAAACATTCAGTACTTC,CSVEDPAPWGNIQYF
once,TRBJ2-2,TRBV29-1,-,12,TGCAGCGTGGCCCAGGGAACCGGGGAGCTGTTTTTT,CSVAQGTGELFF
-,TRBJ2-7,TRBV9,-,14,TGTGCCAGCAGCGTAGGGGCCGGGGGCTACGAGCAGTACTTC,CASSVGAGGYEQYF
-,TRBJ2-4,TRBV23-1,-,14,TGCGCCAGCAGTCCCCGCGGCATCAAAAACATTCAGTACTTC,CASSPRGIKNIQYF
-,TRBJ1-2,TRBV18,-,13,TGTGCCAGCTCACAAGGGGACGCCTATGGCTACACCTTC,CASSQGDAYGYTF
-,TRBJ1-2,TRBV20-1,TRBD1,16,TGCAGTGCTAGAGATCTGGTGAGGGGGCAAAAAGGAGGCTACACCTTC,CSARDLVRGQKGGYTF
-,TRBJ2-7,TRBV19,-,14,TGTGCCAGTAGTATGGGGATGGGTAATGACGAGCAGTACTTC,CASSMGMGNDEQYF
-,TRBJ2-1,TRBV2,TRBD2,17,TGTGCCAGCAGGCGCTCGGTTCTAGCGGTTAGAGACAATGAGCAGTTCTTC,CASRRSVLAVRDNEQFF
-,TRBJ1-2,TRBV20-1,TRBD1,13,TGCAGTGCTCCGACAGGGTGGGACTATGGCTACACCTTC,CSAPTGWDYGYTF
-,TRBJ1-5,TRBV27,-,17,TGTGCCAGCAGTTTATCCGGGGGACCGGCTAAAAATCAGCCCCAGCATTTT,CASSLSGGPAKNQPQHF
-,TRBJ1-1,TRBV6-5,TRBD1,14,TGTGCCAGCAGCTCATCCGGGACAGGTACTGAAGCTTTCTTT,CASSSSGTGTEAFF
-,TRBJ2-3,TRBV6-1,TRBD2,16,TGTGCCAGCAGCCCTGTAGCGGGGAGGAACACAGATACGCAGTATTTT,CASSPVAGRNTDTQYF
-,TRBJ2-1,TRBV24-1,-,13,TGTGCCACCAGTGATCTGGGGTACAATGAGCAGTTCTTC,CATSDLGYNEQFF
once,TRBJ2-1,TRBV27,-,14,TGTGCCAGCACTCCTTTAAGGGAGTACAATGAGCAGTTCTTC,CASTPLREYNEQFF
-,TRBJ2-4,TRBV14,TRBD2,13,TGTGCCAGCAGCCACGGGGGGGCCAGCATTCAGTACTTC,CASSHGGASIQYF
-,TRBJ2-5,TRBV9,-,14,TGTGCCAGCAGCGCCAGGGGGGGTCGAGAGACCCAGTACTTC,CASSARGGRETQYF